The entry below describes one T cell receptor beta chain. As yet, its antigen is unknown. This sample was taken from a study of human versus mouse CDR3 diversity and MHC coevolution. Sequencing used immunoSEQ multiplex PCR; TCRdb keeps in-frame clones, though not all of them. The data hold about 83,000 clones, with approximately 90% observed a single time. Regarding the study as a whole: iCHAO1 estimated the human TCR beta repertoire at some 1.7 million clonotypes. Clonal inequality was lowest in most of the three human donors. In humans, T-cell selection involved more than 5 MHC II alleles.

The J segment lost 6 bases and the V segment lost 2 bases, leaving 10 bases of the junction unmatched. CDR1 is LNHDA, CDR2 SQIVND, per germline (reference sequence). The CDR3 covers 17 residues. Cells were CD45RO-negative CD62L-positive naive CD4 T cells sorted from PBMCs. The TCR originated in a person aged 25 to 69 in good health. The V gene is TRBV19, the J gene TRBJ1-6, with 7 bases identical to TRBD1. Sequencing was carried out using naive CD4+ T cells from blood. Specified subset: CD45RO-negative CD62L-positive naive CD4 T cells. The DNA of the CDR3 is TGTGCCAGTAGTATACGTCCTCCGGGACAGAGTAATTCACCCCTCCACTTT. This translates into CASSIRPPGQSNSPLHF.